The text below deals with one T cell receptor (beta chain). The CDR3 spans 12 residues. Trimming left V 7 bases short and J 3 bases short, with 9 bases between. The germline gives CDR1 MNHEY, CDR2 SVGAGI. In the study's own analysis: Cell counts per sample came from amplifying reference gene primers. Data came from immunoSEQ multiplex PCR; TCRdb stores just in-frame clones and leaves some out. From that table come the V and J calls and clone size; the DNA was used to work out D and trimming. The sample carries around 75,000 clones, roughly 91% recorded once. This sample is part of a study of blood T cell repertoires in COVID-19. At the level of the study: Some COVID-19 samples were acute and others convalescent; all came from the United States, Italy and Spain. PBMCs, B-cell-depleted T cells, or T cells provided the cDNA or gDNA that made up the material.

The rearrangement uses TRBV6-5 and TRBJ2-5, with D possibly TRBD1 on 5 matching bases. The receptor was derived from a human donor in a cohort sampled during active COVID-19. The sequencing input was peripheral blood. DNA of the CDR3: TGTGCCAGCAACCAGGGAAAAGAGACCCAGTACTTC. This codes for CASNQGKETQYF.